This TCR beta chain came from a study of blood T cell repertoires in COVID-19. Study background: Collection of acute and convalescent COVID-19 samples took place in the United States, Italy and Spain. PBMCs, B-cell-depleted T cells, or T cells were the source of the cDNA or gDNA that made up the material.

Germline V gene data show CDR1 as SGHTA and CDR2 as FQGNSA. V lost 2 bases to trimming and J lost 4 bases, with 11 bases between them. The length of the CDR3 is 14 residues. As handled by the study authors: Quantification of nucleated cells was approximated via reference gene primer amplification. The assay was immunoSEQ multiplex PCR, and TCRdb's table has in-frame clones only and misses some. That table supplies the V and J calls and clone size; D and trimming were determined from the DNA. The sample holds 140,000 to 150,000 clones; more than 75% are singletons and the top ten take around 4%. V is TRBV7-2 and J is TRBJ1-2; D is uncertain. The TCR comes from a man aged 60-69 years with acute or convalescent COVID-19. The sequencing sample was made of peripheral blood. The CDR3 DNA reads as TGTGCCAGCAGCTTAAGTATTCAGTTCTATGGCTACACCTTC. This translates into CASSLSIQFYGYTF.